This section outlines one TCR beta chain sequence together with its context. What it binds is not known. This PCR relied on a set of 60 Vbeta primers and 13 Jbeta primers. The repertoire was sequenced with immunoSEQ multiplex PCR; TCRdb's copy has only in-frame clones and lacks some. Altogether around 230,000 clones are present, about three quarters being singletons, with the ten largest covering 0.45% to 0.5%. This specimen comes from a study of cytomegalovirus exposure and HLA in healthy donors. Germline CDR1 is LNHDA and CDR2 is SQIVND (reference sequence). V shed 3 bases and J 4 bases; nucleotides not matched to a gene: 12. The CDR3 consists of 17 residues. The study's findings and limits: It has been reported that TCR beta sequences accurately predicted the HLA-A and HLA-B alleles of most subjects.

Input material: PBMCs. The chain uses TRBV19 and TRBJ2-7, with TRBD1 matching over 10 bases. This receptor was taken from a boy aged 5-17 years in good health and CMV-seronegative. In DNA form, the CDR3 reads TGTGCCAGTAGTATTCACTCGGGACAGGGGAATTCGTACGAGCAGTACTTC. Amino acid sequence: CASSIHSGQGNSYEQYF.